This TCR beta chain was sequenced in a study of T cells in Graves' hyperthyroidism and ophthalmopathy. Recently diagnosed hyperthyroidism of less than 2 months' duration affected patients aged 18 to 65. Patients showing uncontrolled infection, other autoimmune disease, pregnancy or lactation were ineligible. Germline V gives CDR1 SGHTA, CDR2 FQGNSA. CDR3 size: 16 residues. V lost 9 bases and J lost 0; bases outside the gene matches: 9. This clonotype was observed many times. Amplification of TCR beta CDR3 regions was performed using RNA transcripts as template. A first-round RT-PCR of the TCR CDR3 used the HTBI primer set. Each CDR3 protein gets one entry after TCRdb re-called the multiplex PCR reads with MiXCR. The sample shows about 560,000 distinct CDR3 sequences, 16% of them seen only once.

This clonotype originated in a woman aged 18-35 years with Graves' hyperthyroidism. The gene calls are TRBV7-2 and TRBJ2-3, with 10 nucleotides matching TRBD2. The sequenced sample was blood. The CDR3: CASKRSAGGSTDTQYF. As DNA, the CDR3 is TGTGCCAGTAAGAGATCAGCGGGGGGGAGCACAGATACGCAGTATTTT.